The 14 T cell receptor beta chains reported below all come from one sample, sequenced in a study of OX40 agonist ivuxolimab in advanced cancers. Method: immunoSEQ multiplex PCR; TCRdb's copy keeps in-frame clones and lacks some. The sample has roughly 60,000 clones; about 85% are singletons. The sequencing here drew on CD4+ or CD8+ T cells sorted from blood, taken in a trial of the OX40 agonist ivuxolimab. The receptors come from an adult with an advanced solid tumor such as melanoma, head and neck, liver or kidney cancer.

The chain uses TRBV5-6 and TRBJ1-4; D unresolved. CDR3 length equals 16 residues. V was trimmed by 5 bases and J by 0 bases, leaving 14 bases between them. From germline, CDR1 is SGHDT and CDR2 YYEEEE. The CDR3 bases are TGTGCCAGCAGTGGCCAACCGTTCGCAACTAATGAAAAACTGTTTTTT. As protein: CASSGQPFATNEKLFF. The entire variable domain, with the rest obtained from reference TRBV5-6 and TRBJ1-4, is as follows: DAGVTQSPTHLIKTRGQQVTLRCSPKSGHDTVSWYQQALGQGPQFIFQYYEEEERQRGNFPDRFSGHQFPNYSSELNVNALLLGDSALYLCASSGQPFATNEKLFFGSGTQLSVL.

This clone has just a few counts. The chain links TRBV7-9 to TRBJ1-1; 8 bases match TRBD1. The CDR3 is 14 amino acids. With 5 bases clipped from V and 5 bases from J, the junction kept 7 bases outside the gene matches. Germline CDR1 reads SEHNR; CDR2 reads FQNEAQ (reference sequence). DNA of the CDR3: TGTGCCAGCAGCCAAGGACAGGGAAGTACTGAAGCTTTCTTT. Its protein product is CASSQGQGSTEAFF.

The rearrangement uses TRBV6-5 and TRBJ1-6, with D tentatively TRBD1 (5 bases). The CDR3 loop spans 14 amino acids. Germline values: CDR1 MNHEY, CDR2 SVGAGI. Trimming removed 6 bases at V and 7 bases at J, with 13 bases between. The CDR3 loop reads CASRYDSTNSPLHF. CDR3 in DNA: TGTGCCAGCAGATATGACAGTACCAATTCACCCCTCCACTTT.

The sample holds one count of this clone. The chain links TRBV19 to TRBJ2-1; D perhaps matches TRBD2 (6 bases). CDR3 length equals 15 residues. V gave up 2 bases and J gave up 13 bases, with 21 bases separating them. Looked up from germline, CDR1 is LNHDA and CDR2 is SQIVND (reference sequence). DNA of the CDR3: TGTGCCAGTAGTATACCTGGGACTGGGACCCTAGGTCAGTTCTTC. It encodes CASSIPGTGTLGQFF.

The CDR3 DNA follows: TGTGCCAGCAGTGACCCGAACACAGATACGCAGTATTTT. As protein: CASSDPNTDTQYF. The chain carries TRBV6-1 and TRBJ2-3; D remains ambiguous. Germline V gene sequence: CDR1 MNHNS, CDR2 SASEGT. V lost 3 bases and J lost 2, with 6 bases in between. The CDR3 runs to 13 residues.

The chain carries TRBV6-1 and TRBJ1-1; no clear D gene. Trimming removed 8 bases at V and 1 base at J, with 11 bases between. Germline V gene data show CDR1 as MNHNS and CDR2 as SASEGT. This CDR3 contains 13 residues. This CDR3 reads CASGVGKNTEAFF. CDR3 DNA: TGTGCCAGCGGGGTCGGCAAGAACACTGAAGCTTTCTTT.

This chain links TRBV9 with TRBJ2-1; weak D call: TRBD1 (5 bases). This CDR3 is built from 16 residues. V shed 4 bases and J shed 4 bases, with 18 bases lying between them. Germline V gives CDR1 SGDLS, CDR2 YYNGEE. The CDR3 loop is CASSPSTVPVYNEQFF. The CDR3 DNA is TGTGCCAGCAGCCCGTCGACAGTCCCGGTGTACAATGAGCAGTTCTTC. Variable domain in full (rest from reference TRBV9 and TRBJ2-1): DSGVTQTPKHLITATGQRVTLRCSPRSGDLSVYWYQQSLDQGLQFLIQYYNGEERAKGNILERFSAQQFPDLHSELNLSSLELGDSALYFCASSPSTVPVYNEQFFGPGTRLTVL.

The chain uses TRBV7-3 and TRBJ2-3; the D is unclear. The CDR3 loop spans 14 amino acids. V dropped 3 bases and J dropped 4 bases, with 11 bases sitting between them. The germline V gene has CDR1 SGHTA and CDR2 FQGTGA. The CDR3 region has the DNA TGTGCCAGCAGCTTGGGCATTGGAGCAGATACGCAGTATTTT. Protein: CASSLGIGADTQYF.

The V call is TRBV28, the J call TRBJ2-1, with D uncertain. CDR1 and CDR2 (germline): MDHEN, SYDVKM. Trimming shortened V by 4 bases and J by 12 bases, and 16 bases separated the two germline ends. The length of the CDR3 is 13 residues. CDR3 amino acids: CASSYFTVPGQFF. The CDR3 region has the DNA TGTGCCAGCAGTTACTTTACAGTCCCGGGGCAGTTCTTC.

V and J are TRBV11-3 and TRBJ2-5, with D unresolved. V lost 5 bases and J 5 bases, leaving 18 bases between the germline ends. Germline V CDR1 and CDR2: SGHNT, YENEEA. This CDR3 region has 15 residues. The CDR3 DNA reads TGTGCCAGCAGCCCACAAGGTACCGCGCAGGAGACCCAGTACTTC. Encoded protein: CASSPQGTAQETQYF.

The chain joins TRBV19 to TRBJ1-5; D possibly corresponds to TRBD1 (5 bases). From germline, CDR1 is LNHDA and CDR2 SQIVND (reference sequence). V lost 3 bases, J lost 5 bases, and 17 bases lay in between. The CDR3 runs to 16 residues. The CDR3 nucleotides read TGTGCCAGTAGTATTCCCAGGGCGCGGGTCGATCAGCCCCAGCATTTT. Its translation: CASSIPRARVDQPQHF.

This clone is deemed medium-sized. V gene TRBV5-4 combines with J gene TRBJ2-3; D possibly corresponds to TRBD1 (6 bases). The ends were cut back, 4 bases at V and 5 bases at J, with 14 bases in the middle. There are 14 residues in the CDR3. Germline lookup yields CDR1 SGHNT and CDR2 YYREEE (reference sequence). CDR3: CASSTSDSRDTQYF. As DNA, the CDR3 is TGTGCCAGCAGCACGTCGGACAGTAGAGATACGCAGTATTTT.

Only one count was recorded for this clone. The V and J genes are TRBV6-1 and TRBJ1-6; possible D gene TRBD1, 6 bases. CDR1 MNHNS and CDR2 SASEGT come from the germline V gene. Trimming shortened V by 6 bases and J by 3 bases, and 12 bases separated the two germline ends. The CDR3 has 15 residues. The CDR3 DNA reads TGTGCCAGCAGCCCAGGGGACCGCTATAATTCACCCCTCCACTTT. It yields the protein CASSPGDRYNSPLHF.

The rearrangement uses TRBV6-1 and TRBJ1-4; no firm D call. Deletions cut 2 bases from V and 0 bases from J, with 7 bases between. CDR1 is MNHNS, CDR2 SASEGT, per germline. This CDR3 is built from 15 residues. The CDR3 is CASSEKPATNEKLFF. The CDR3 DNA reads as TGTGCCAGCAGTGAAAAGCCAGCAACTAATGAAAAACTGTTTTTT.